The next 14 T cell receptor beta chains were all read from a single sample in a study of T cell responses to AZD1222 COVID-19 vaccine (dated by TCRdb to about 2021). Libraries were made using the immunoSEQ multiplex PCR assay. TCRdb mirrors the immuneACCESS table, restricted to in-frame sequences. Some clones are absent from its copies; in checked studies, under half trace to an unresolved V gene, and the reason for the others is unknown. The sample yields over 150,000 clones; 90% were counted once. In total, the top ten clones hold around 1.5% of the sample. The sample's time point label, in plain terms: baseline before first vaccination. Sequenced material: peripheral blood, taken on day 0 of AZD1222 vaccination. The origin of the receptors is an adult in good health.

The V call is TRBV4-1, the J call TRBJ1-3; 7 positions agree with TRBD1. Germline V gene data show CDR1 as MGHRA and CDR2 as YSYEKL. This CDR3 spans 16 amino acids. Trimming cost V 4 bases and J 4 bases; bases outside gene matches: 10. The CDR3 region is CASSPRVTGIGNTIYF. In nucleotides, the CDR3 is TGCGCCAGCAGCCCGAGAGTGACAGGGATCGGAAACACCATATATTTT.

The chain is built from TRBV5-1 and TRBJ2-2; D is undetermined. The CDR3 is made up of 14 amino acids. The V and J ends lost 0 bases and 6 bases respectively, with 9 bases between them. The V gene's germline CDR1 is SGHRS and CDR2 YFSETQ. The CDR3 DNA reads TGCGCCAGCAGCTTGGGACAAAGCGCCGGGGAGCTGTTTTTT. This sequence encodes CASSLGQSAGELFF.

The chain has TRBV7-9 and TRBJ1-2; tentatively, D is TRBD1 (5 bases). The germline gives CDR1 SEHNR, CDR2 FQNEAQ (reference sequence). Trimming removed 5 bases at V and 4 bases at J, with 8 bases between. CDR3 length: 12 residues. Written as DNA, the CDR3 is TGTGCCAGCAGCCCAGGGACCTATGGCTACACCTTC. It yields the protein CASSPGTYGYTF. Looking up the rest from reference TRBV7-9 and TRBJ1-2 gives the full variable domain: DTGVSQNPRHKITKRGQNVTFRCDPISEHNRLYWYRQTLGQGPEFLTYFQNEAQLEKSRLLSDRFSAERPKGSFSTLEIQRTEQGDSAMYLCASSPGTYGYTFGSGTRLTVV.

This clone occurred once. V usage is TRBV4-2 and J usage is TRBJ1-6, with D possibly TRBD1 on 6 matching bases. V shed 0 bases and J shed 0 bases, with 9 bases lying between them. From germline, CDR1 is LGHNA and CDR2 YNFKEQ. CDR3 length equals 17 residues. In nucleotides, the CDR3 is TGTGCCAGCAGCCAAGATGGACAGAGCTCCTATAATTCACCCCTCCACTTT. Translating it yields CASSQDGQSSYNSPLHF.

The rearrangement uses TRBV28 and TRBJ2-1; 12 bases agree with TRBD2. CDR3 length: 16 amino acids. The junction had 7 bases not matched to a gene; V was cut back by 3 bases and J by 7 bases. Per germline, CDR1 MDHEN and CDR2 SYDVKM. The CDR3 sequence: CASSFGLAGGLNEQFF. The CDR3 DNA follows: TGTGCCAGCAGTTTTGGGCTAGCGGGGGGGCTAAATGAGCAGTTCTTC.

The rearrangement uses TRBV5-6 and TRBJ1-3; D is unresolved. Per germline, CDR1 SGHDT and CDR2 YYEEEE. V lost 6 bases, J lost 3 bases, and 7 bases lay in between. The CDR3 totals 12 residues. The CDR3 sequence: CASTPGGNTIYF. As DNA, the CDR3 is TGTGCCAGCACCCCGGGTGGAAACACCATATATTTT.

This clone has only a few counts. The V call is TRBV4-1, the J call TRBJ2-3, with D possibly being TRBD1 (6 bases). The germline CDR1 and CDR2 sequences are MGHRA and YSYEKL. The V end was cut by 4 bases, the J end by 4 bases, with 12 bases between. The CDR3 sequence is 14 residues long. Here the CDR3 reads CASSPTGTPDTQYF. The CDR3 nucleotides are TGCGCCAGCAGCCCTACAGGGACCCCAGATACGCAGTATTTT.

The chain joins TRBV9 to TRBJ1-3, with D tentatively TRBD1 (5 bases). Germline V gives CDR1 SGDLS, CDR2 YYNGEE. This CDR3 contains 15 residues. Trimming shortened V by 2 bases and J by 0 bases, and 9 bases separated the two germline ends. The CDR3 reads CASSVAGSSGNTIYF. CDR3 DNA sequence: TGTGCCAGCAGCGTGGCAGGGAGCTCTGGAAACACCATATATTTT.

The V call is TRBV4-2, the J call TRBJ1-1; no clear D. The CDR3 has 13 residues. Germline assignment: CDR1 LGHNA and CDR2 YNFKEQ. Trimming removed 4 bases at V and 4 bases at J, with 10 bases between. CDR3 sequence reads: CASSLESSTEAFF. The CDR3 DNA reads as TGTGCCAGCAGCCTAGAGTCAAGCACTGAAGCTTTCTTT.

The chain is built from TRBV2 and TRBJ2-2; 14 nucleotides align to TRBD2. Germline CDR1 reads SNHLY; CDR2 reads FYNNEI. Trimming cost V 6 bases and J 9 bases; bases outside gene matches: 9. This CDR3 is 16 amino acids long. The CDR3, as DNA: TGTGCCAGCAGCGATCTGGGGACTAGCGGGGGTAGGGAGCTGTTTTTT. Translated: CASSDLGTSGGRELFF.

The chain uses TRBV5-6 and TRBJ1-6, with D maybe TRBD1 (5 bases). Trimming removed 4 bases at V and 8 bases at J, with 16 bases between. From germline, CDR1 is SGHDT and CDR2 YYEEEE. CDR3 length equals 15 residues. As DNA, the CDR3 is TGTGCCAGCAGCACTGACCAGACAGCTGATTCACCCCTCCACTTT. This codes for CASSTDQTADSPLHF.

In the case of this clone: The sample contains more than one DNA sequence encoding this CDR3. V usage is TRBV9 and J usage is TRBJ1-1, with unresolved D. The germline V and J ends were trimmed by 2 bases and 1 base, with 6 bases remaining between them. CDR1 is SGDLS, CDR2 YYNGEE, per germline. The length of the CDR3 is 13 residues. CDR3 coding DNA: TGTGCCAGCAGCGTGTCAGGGAACACTGAAGCTTTCTTT. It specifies CASSVSGNTEAFF.

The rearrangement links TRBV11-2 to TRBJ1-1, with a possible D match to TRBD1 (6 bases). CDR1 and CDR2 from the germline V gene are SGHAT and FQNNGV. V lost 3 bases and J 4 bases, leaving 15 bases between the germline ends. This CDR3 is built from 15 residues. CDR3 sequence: CASSFYTGIITEAFF. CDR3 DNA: TGTGCCAGCAGCTTTTATACAGGGATTATCACTGAAGCTTTCTTT.

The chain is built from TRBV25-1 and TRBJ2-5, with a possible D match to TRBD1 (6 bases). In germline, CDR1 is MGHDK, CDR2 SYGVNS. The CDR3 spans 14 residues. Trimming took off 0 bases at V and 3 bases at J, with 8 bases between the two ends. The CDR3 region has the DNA TGTGCCAGCAGTGAATATGCAGGGGAAGAGACCCAGTACTTC. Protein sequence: CASSEYAGEETQYF.